This T cell receptor beta chain was observed in a study of identical twins. TCRdb reanalysed the 5' RACE reads using MiXCR and keeps one entry per CDR3 protein. The data contain about 240,000 distinct CDR3 sequences, approximately 6.8% of them singletons. On this clonotype: Its antigen is not known.

Germline values: CDR1 SGHVS, CDR2 FNYEAQ. The trim removed 5 bases at V and 4 bases at J, leaving 19 bases unmatched. The CDR3 totals 18 residues. General observations from the study: Insertions were reduced in abundant cord blood beta clonotypes but not in memory repertoires. Because invariant MAIT and iNKT cells could be present, zero-insertion analyses could be partly confounded.

The same specimen was also included in a second study, on yellow fever vaccine responses in identical twins.

This rearrangement joins TRBV7-6 to TRBJ1-2; 7 bases match TRBD1. The clonotype comes from a young woman in good health. The sequenced sample was CD8+ T cells sorted from blood. In DNA, the CDR3 is TGTGCCAGCAGCCAGAACCCGGACAGGCCAACCGTTGTCTATGGCTACACCTTC. Its translation is CASSQNPDRPTVVYGYTF.